These 24 T cell receptor beta chains were sequenced from one sample in a study of blood T cell repertoires in COVID-19. Measured with immunoSEQ multiplex PCR; TCRdb has only the in-frame clones, and not every one. This table holds hundreds of thousands of clones, around 90% found once. The sequenced sample consisted of PBMCs or T cells enriched from blood (not recorded which). Source of these receptors: a woman between 18 and 29 years old with acute COVID-19.

V is TRBV19 and J is TRBJ1-1, with 7 bases matching TRBD1. Trimming cost V 4 bases and J 4 bases; bases outside gene matches: 3. Germline assignment: CDR1 LNHDA and CDR2 SQIVND (reference sequence). The CDR3 extends over 13 amino acids. The CDR3 region has the DNA TGTGCCAGTAGTAAGGACAGGTCCACTGAAGCTTTCTTT. Protein sequence: CASSKDRSTEAFF.

The rearrangement uses TRBV3-1 (or the pseudogene TRBV3-2) and TRBJ2-1, with a weak D call TRBD2 (5 bases). The CDR3 loop spans 16 amino acids. CDR1 and CDR2 from the germline V gene are LGHDT and YNNKEL (reference sequence). Trimming took off 2 bases at V and 2 bases at J, with 13 bases between the two ends. The CDR3 DNA reads as TGTGCCAGCAGCCAACCACGGACTGTGACCTACAATGAGCAGTTCTTC. Translated, it gives CASSQPRTVTYNEQFF.

Regarding this clone: One end of the junction does not line up with germline, which may come from a read error. The J gene is TRBJ2-7, the V gene TRBV7-9; 8 bases fit TRBD1. Germline values: CDR1 SEHNR, CDR2 FQNEAQ (reference sequence). The CDR3 length is 12 residues. DNA for the CDR3: TGTGCCAGCAGCTTAACCTCTGGGACAGGTTGGTTC. Residues: CASSLTSGTGWF.

V is TRBV6-5 and J is TRBJ1-2; D is ambiguous. CDR1 and CDR2 from the germline V gene are MNHEY and SVGAGI. The CDR3 runs to 13 residues. The ends were cut back, 2 bases at V and 8 bases at J, with 12 bases in the middle. Written as DNA, the CDR3 is TGTGCCAGCAGTTACGTTGGGCGAGGGGGCTACACCTTC. Its translation: CASSYVGRGGYTF.

The CDR3 bases are TGTGCCAGCAGTGACAGGGCTGATACGCAGTATTTT. Its protein product is CASSDRADTQYF. This chain joins TRBV2 and TRBJ2-3, with TRBD1 as a possible D gene (5 bases). The V end lost 3 bases, the J end lost 6 bases, and 7 bases lay between the germline ends. In germline, CDR1 is SNHLY, CDR2 FYNNEI. This CDR3 spans 12 amino acids. Supplemented by reference TRBV2 and TRBJ2-3, the full variable domain reads EPEVTQTPSHQVTQMGQEVILRCVPISNHLYFYWYRQILGQKVEFLVSFYNNEISEKSEIFDDQFSVERPDGSNFTLKIRSTKLEDSAMYFCASSDRADTQYFGPGTRLTVL.

CDR3 protein: CASSQAGETQYF. In DNA, the CDR3 is TGCGCCAGCAGCCAGGCCGGGGAGACCCAGTACTTC. This chain connects TRBV4-1 to TRBJ2-5; D uncertain. Trimming removed 3 bases at V and 5 bases at J, with 7 bases between. Germline CDR1 is MGHRA and CDR2 is YSYEKL. The CDR3 has 12 residues.

The chain recombines TRBV7-9 with TRBJ1-1, with 9 bases fitting TRBD1. This CDR3 region has 12 residues. Unmatched junction bases numbered 5, after V lost 4 bases and J lost 11 bases. Germline V gene data show CDR1 as SEHNR and CDR2 as FQNEAQ (reference sequence). The CDR3 loop is CASSYDRGAAFF. The DNA of the CDR3 is TGTGCCAGCAGCTACGACAGGGGGGCCGCTTTCTTT.

V is TRBV7-9 and J is TRBJ2-4, with 7 bases lining up with TRBD2. This CDR3 contains 18 residues. Germline V lookup: CDR1 SEHNR, CDR2 FQNEAQ (reference sequence). V trimming: 1 base; J trimming: 0 bases; junction bases outside the gene matches: 9. CDR3 nucleotides: TGTGCCAGCAGCTTAGGGATTAGCGGGTACCTAGCCAAAAACATTCAGTACTTC. Its translation: CASSLGISGYLAKNIQYF. The full variable domain, in which reference TRBV7-9 and TRBJ2-4 provide the parts outside the CDR3, is DTGVSQNPRHKITKRGQNVTFRCDPISEHNRLYWYRQTLGQGPEFLTYFQNEAQLEKSRLLSDRFSAERPKGSFSTLEIQRTEQGDSAMYLCASSLGISGYLAKNIQYFGAGTRLSVL.

This clone was found once. CDR3 bases: TGTGCCAGTAGTACCCAAAACAATGCGAACACCGGGGAGCTGTTTTTT. It specifies CASSTQNNANTGELFF. The chain has TRBV19 and TRBJ2-2, with D unclear. Germline V gene sequence: CDR1 LNHDA, CDR2 SQIVND (reference sequence). The CDR3 totals 16 residues. The V and J ends lost 4 bases and 0 bases respectively, with 12 bases between them.

This clone was seen more than once but under ten times. The chain uses TRBV6-1 and TRBJ1-3; unclear D gene. Between the trimmed V and J ends, which lost 3 bases and 2 bases, there was a span of 11 bases. This CDR3 contains 15 residues. Looked up from germline, CDR1 is MNHNS and CDR2 is SASEGT. CDR3 bases: TGTGCCAGCAGTGATGACCGGGGTCCTGGAAACACCATATATTTT. Encoded protein: CASSDDRGPGNTIYF.

This clone came up once. V usage is TRBV6-1 and J usage is TRBJ2-1, with D tentatively TRBD2 (5 bases). The CDR3 runs to 13 residues. Trimming pared 3 bases from V and 7 bases from J, leaving 10 bases between. In germline, CDR1 is MNHNS, CDR2 SASEGT. The CDR3 nucleotides read TGTGCCAGCAGTGATATTCGGGGAAATGAGCAGTTCTTC. Amino acids: CASSDIRGNEQFF.

The chain couples TRBV7-2 to TRBJ2-1; D not resolved. Germline loops: CDR1 SGHTA, CDR2 FQGNSA. Trimming took 3 bases from V and 7 from J, leaving 16 bases between them. This CDR3 is 15 amino acids long. This chain's CDR3 is CASSLMAHPANEQFF. The CDR3 region has the DNA TGTGCCAGCAGCTTGATGGCCCACCCAGCGAATGAGCAGTTCTTC.

This sequence joins TRBV5-1 and TRBJ1-5; the match to TRBD1 covers 9 bases. Germline V gives CDR1 SGHRS, CDR2 YFSETQ. Germline trimming cut 2 bases from V and 6 bases from J; bases unmatched to any gene: 6. The CDR3 is 15 amino acids. DNA of the CDR3: TGCGCCAGCAGCTTACAGGGGGCGGTCGGTCAGCCCCAGCATTTT. Its protein product is CASSLQGAVGQPQHF. Supplemented by reference TRBV5-1 and TRBJ1-5, the full variable domain reads KAGVTQTPRYLIKTRGQQVTLSCSPISGHRSVSWYQQTPGQGLQFLFEYFSETQRNKGNFPGRFSGRQFSNSRSEMNVSTLELGDSALYLCASSLQGAVGQPQHFGDGTRLSIL.

The chain carries TRBV4-1 and TRBJ2-7; TRBD1 aligns across 8 bases. From germline, CDR1 is MGHRA and CDR2 YSYEKL. After removal of 0 bases from V and 3 bases from J, the junction contained 4 bases not matched to a gene. This CDR3 is 15 amino acids long. The CDR3 protein is CASSQDRGRVYEQYF. The CDR3 nucleotides read TGCGCCAGCAGCCAAGACAGGGGGCGCGTCTACGAGCAGTACTTC.

The CDR3 coding sequence is TGTGCCACCAGCAGAGATGATACAGGGGACTACGAGCAGTACTTC. It specifies CATSRDDTGDYEQYF. The chain uses TRBV15 and TRBJ2-7, with 7 nucleotides matching TRBD1. Trimming cost V 0 bases and J 3 bases; bases outside gene matches: 5. The CDR3 is 15 amino acids. Germline CDR1 and CDR2: LNHNV and YYDKDF (reference sequence). Variable domain in full (rest from reference TRBV15 and TRBJ2-7): DAMVIQNPRYQVTQFGKPVTLSCSQTLNHNVMYWYQQKSSQAPKLLFHYYDKDFNNEADTPDNFQSRRPNTSFCFLDIRSPGLGDTAMYLCATSRDDTGDYEQYFGPGTRLTVT.

This clone was observed a single time. The V gene is TRBV19, the J gene TRBJ2-3, with TRBD2 as a possible D gene (5 bases). The CDR3 extends over 16 amino acids. With 3 bases removed from V and 1 base from J, the gap between germline ends came to 14 bases. The germline V gene has CDR1 LNHDA and CDR2 SQIVND (reference sequence). For the CDR3, the DNA is TGTGCCAGTAGTATGGAGACTATCCCTGGCACAGATACGCAGTATTTT. It translates to CASSMETIPGTDTQYF.

This clone has just a few counts. The CDR3 DNA sequence: TGTGCCACCAGCAGCGCTCCTCGGGATTCACCCCTCCACTTT. This sequence encodes CATSSAPRDSPLHF. This sequence joins TRBV15 and TRBJ1-6, with D hard to call. The V end was cut by 3 bases, the J end by 8 bases, with 11 bases between. The CDR3 loop spans 14 amino acids. Germline assignment: CDR1 LNHNV and CDR2 YYDKDF (reference sequence). Combining the CDR3 with reference TRBV15 and TRBJ1-6 gives the whole variable domain DAMVIQNPRYQVTQFGKPVTLSCSQTLNHNVMYWYQQKSSQAPKLLFHYYDKDFNNEADTPDNFQSRRPNTSFCFLDIRSPGLGDTAMYLCATSSAPRDSPLHFGNGTRLTVT.

This clone occurred once. The rearrangement joins TRBV15 to TRBJ1-2; TRBD1 agrees at 7 bases. CDR3 size: 14 residues. V shed 3 bases and J 2 bases; nucleotides not matched to a gene: 3. CDR1 and CDR2 (germline): LNHNV, YYDKDF (reference sequence). The CDR3 DNA sequence: TGTGCCACCAGCAGGCCGGGACAGAACTATGGCTACACCTTC. Translation gives CATSRPGQNYGYTF.

This clone was found a few times. The chain employs TRBV11-2 and TRBJ2-1; D perhaps matches TRBD1 (5 bases). The germline V gene encodes CDR1 SGHAT and CDR2 FQNNGV. V was pared by 6 bases and J by 0 bases, with 9 bases between. CDR3 length: 14 residues. The CDR3 loop reads CASRYQGSYNEQFF. For the CDR3, the DNA is TGTGCCAGCAGGTATCAGGGCTCCTACAATGAGCAGTTCTTC.

This clone has a handful of counts. The chain is built from TRBV20-1 and TRBJ1-5; 11 positions agree with TRBD1. This CDR3 has 16 amino acids. The J segment lost 7 bases and the V segment lost 3 bases, leaving 11 bases of the junction unmatched. The germline gives CDR1 DFQATT, CDR2 SNEGSKA (reference sequence). The CDR3 nucleotides read TGCAGTGCTAGTTTCGGAGGACAGGGGGCAAGGCAGCCCCAGCATTTT. It encodes CSASFGGQGARQPQHF.

This clone was counted only a few times. The chain combines TRBV28 with TRBJ1-5, with unresolved D. The germline V gene has CDR1 MDHEN and CDR2 SYDVKM. The CDR3 is 16 residues long. V lost 6 bases to trimming and J lost 3 bases, with 18 bases between them. CDR3: CASRLDGGADNQPQHF. CDR3 DNA: TGTGCCAGCAGGCTTGACGGCGGAGCCGACAATCAGCCCCAGCATTTT.

This chain links TRBV3-1 (or the pseudogene TRBV3-2) with TRBJ1-2; D remains unclear. Germline-derived CDR1 and CDR2 are LGHDT and YNNKEL (reference sequence). The ends were cut back, 0 bases at V and 0 bases at J, with 14 bases in the middle. The CDR3 totals 17 residues. The CDR3, as DNA: TGTGCCAGCAGCCAAGATAGGCGGGTCACAGCTAACTATGGCTACACCTTC. It specifies CASSQDRRVTANYGYTF.

The chain combines TRBV11-2 with TRBJ2-1, with D unclear. The germline CDR1 and CDR2 sequences are SGHAT and FQNNGV. The germline V and J ends were trimmed by 1 base and 4 bases, with 8 bases remaining between them. The length of the CDR3 is 14 residues. CDR3 DNA: TGTGCCAGCAGCTTAGGTAACGGTTACAATGAGCAGTTCTTC. Translated: CASSLGNGYNEQFF.

This clone was counted a single time. CDR3 in DNA: TGTGCCAGTATCCATACGTCAGGGCTCAATCAGCCCCAGCATTTT. As protein: CASIHTSGLNQPQHF. J is TRBJ1-5 and V is TRBV19; TRBD1 might be the D (5 bases). CDR3 length: 15 residues. Germline lookup yields CDR1 LNHDA and CDR2 SQIVND (reference sequence). Trimming stripped 7 bases from V and 3 bases from J, with 16 bases between.